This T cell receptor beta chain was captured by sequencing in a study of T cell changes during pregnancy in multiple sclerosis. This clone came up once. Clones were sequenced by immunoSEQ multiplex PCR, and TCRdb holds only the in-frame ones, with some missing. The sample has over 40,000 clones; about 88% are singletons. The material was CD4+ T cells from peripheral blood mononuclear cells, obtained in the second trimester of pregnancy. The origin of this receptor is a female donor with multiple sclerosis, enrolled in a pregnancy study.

The CDR3 loop reads CASSLNGRDSYEQYF. Here the CDR3 DNA reads TGTGCCAGCAGTTTAAATGGCAGGGACTCCTACGAGCAGTACTTC. The V gene is TRBV27, the J gene TRBJ2-7, with a tentative D call TRBD1 (5 bases). Germline CDR1 and CDR2: MNHEY and SMNVEV (reference sequence). The CDR3 runs 15 residues. Trimming took off 2 bases at V and 0 bases at J, with 11 bases between the two ends.